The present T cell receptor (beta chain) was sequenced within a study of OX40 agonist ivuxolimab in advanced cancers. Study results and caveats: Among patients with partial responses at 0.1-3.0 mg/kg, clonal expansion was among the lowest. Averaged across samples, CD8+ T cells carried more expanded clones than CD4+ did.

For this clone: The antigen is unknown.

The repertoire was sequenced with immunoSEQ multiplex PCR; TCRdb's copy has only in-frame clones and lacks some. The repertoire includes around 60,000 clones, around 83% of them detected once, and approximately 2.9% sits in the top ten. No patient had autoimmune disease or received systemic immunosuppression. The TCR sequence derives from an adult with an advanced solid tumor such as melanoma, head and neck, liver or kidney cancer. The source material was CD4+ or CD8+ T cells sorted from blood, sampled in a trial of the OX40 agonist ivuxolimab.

CDR3 DNA: TGTGCCAGCAGCTTGGGGGGGTTCAACTATGGCTACACCTTC. Residues: CASSLGGFNYGYTF. V gene TRBV5-4 combines with J gene TRBJ1-2, with D possibly being TRBD1 (5 bases). V lost 0 bases to trimming and J lost 2 bases, with 8 bases between them. There are 14 residues in the CDR3. CDR1 and CDR2 (germline): SGHNT, YYREEE (reference sequence).